Listed below are T cell receptor beta chains from one sample, sequenced in a study of identical twins. TCRdb re-derived calls from the 5' RACE reads in MiXCR, one entry per CDR3 protein. The sample has 200,000 to 250,000 distinct CDR3 sequences, less than 8% seen once. This sample was also put to use in a study of yellow fever vaccine responses in identical twins.

Sequenced material: memory (CD45RO+) T cells sorted from blood. These receptors originate from a woman between 18 and 30 years old in good health. Each CDR3 is given with its conserved first and last residue. A D gene is named only where the DNA matches it firmly. A row's size may be missing; if present it is once, few, many or a size class.

cdr3_nt	cdr3_aa	clone_size	cdr3_length	d_call	j_call	v_call
TGCAGTGCCCCAGGCAAGGGGACTAATGAAAAACTGTTTTTT	CSAPGKGTNEKLFF	few	14	-	TRBJ1-4	TRBV20-1
TGTGCCAGCAGCTTGTTATTCTCTGGGGCCAACGTCCTGACTTTC	CASSLLFSGANVLTF	many	15	-	TRBJ2-6	TRBV5-6
TGTGCCAGCAGCTTAGCGCAGACTAGGGCGAATGAGCAGTTCTTC	CASSLAQTRANEQFF	-	15	-	TRBJ2-1	TRBV7-8
TGTGCCAGCAGCTTAGCGAGGTCAGCGGGGCAGTTCTTC	CASSLARSAGQFF	few	13	-	TRBJ2-1	TRBV7-2
TGCGCCAGCAGTGAGGATGCCAATCAGCCCCAGCATTTT	CASSEDANQPQHF	many	13	-	TRBJ1-5	TRBV5-1
TGTCCCGGGGTCGCTGGGACAGCAAGCACAGATACGCAGTATTTT	CPGVAGTASTDTQYF	many	15	TRBD1	TRBJ2-3	TRBV6-1
TGTGCCAGCAGCCGGACAGGGATGAACACCGGGGAGCTGTTTTTT	CASSRTGMNTGELFF	many	15	TRBD1	TRBJ2-2	TRBV11-1
TGCAGTGCTTTAACAGAGAACACTGAAGCTTTCTTT	CSALTENTEAFF	many	12	-	TRBJ1-1	TRBV20-1
TGTGCCAGCAGCTCGGGGGACAGCCGCACCGGGGAGCTGTTTTTT	CASSSGDSRTGELFF	-	15	-	TRBJ2-2	TRBV7-8
TGTGCCAGCAGCTTATCGGTGGACAGGGAGAACATTCAGTACTTC	CASSLSVDRENIQYF	few	15	TRBD1	TRBJ2-4	TRBV7-9
TGTGCCAGCAGCTTAGATCCAAGGGGAGATACGCAGTATTTT	CASSLDPRGDTQYF	-	14	-	TRBJ2-3	TRBV7-2
TGTGCCAGCAGCGTAGGGGTAGATTCCACAGATACGCAGTATTTT	CASSVGVDSTDTQYF	-	15	-	TRBJ2-3	TRBV9
TGTGCCAGCAGTGATGGCAAGGGGACGTTCGAGACCCAGTACTTC	CASSDGKGTFETQYF	many	15	-	TRBJ2-5	TRBV2
TGTGCCAGCAGCTTAGTATCGGACAGGGGGCGCGTGAACACTGAAGCTTTCTTT	CASSLVSDRGRVNTEAFF	few	18	TRBD1	TRBJ1-1	TRBV5-6
TGCAGTGCTATGTGGGCTAGCGGGAATGATGAGCAGTTCTTC	CSAMWASGNDEQFF	few	14	TRBD2	TRBJ2-1	TRBV20-1
TGTGCCAGCAGTGGAGGGCTAACCTACGAGCAGTACTTC	CASSGGLTYEQYF	few	13	-	TRBJ2-7	TRBV2
TGCAGCGTAGGGCTAAACTCGGGGGAGACCCAGTACTTC	CSVGLNSGETQYF	many	13	-	TRBJ2-5	TRBV29-1
TGTGCCAGCAGTGCCAAGACAGGGGATACGCAGTATTTT	CASSAKTGDTQYF	few	13	TRBD1	TRBJ2-3	TRBV6-4
TGTGCCAGCAGCCGCGGAGGAGCTAGCAATCAGCCCCAGCATTTT	CASSRGGASNQPQHF	many	15	-	TRBJ1-5	TRBV12-3/TRBV12-4
TGTGCCAGCAGCTTAATGACTAGCGGCAATGAGCAGTTCTTC	CASSLMTSGNEQFF	-	14	TRBD2	TRBJ2-1	TRBV11-2
TGTGCCAGCAGTTACAGAAGGGCCAACACCGGGGAGCTGTTTTTT	CASSYRRANTGELFF	few	15	-	TRBJ2-2	TRBV6-2/TRBV6-3